The 2 T cell receptor beta chains below all came from one sample that was sequenced in a study of T cells expressing NK-cell markers. TCRdb derives one entry per CDR3 protein from the 5' RACE reads, leaving out DNA. The sample table sets out around 180,000 distinct CDR3 sequences. The material sequenced was blood T cells: a sorted CD56 or NKG2C T cell subset, CD4+ or CD8+ T cells, or bulk PBMC T cells (not recorded which). Receptors were obtained from a man aged 18 to 69 in good health.

This CDR3 reads CASSYKMTGNGYTF. This chain uses TRBV6-5 with TRBJ1-2; TCRdb's D gene call, TRBD1, goes unchecked for lack of DNA. Germline V gene data show CDR1 as MNHEY and CDR2 as SVGAGI. This CDR3 has 14 residues.

The chain is built from TRBV20-1 and TRBJ2-3; lacking DNA, the TRBD2 call made by TCRdb goes unchecked. The germline V gene encodes CDR1 DFQATT and CDR2 SNEGSKA (reference sequence). The CDR3 is 15 amino acids. The CDR3 is CSAPGLAGESDTQYF.